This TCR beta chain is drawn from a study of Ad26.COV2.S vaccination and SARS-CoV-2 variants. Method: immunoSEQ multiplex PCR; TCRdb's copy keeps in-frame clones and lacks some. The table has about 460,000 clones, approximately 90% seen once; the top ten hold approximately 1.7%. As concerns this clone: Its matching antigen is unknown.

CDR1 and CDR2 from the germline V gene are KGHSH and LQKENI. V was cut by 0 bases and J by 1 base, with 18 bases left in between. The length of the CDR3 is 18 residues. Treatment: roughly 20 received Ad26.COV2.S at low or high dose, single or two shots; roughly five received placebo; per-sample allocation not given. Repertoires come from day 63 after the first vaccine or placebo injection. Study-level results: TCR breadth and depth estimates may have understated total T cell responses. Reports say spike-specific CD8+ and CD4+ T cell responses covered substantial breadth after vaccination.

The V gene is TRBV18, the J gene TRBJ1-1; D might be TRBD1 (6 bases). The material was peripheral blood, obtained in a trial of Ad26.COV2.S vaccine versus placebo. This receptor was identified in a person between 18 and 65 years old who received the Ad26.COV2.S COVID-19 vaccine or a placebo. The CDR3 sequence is CASSPPGTSQGGNTEAFF. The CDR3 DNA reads TGTGCCAGCTCACCACCTGGGACATCCCAAGGGGGGAACACTGAAGCTTTCTTT.